The clone carrying this T cell receptor (beta chain) has a count of ten or more. Its target is not known. iRepertoire HTBI primers and Arm-PCR of CDR3 regions built TCR beta libraries. MiXCR was run by TCRdb on the multiplex PCR reads, yielding one entry per CDR3 protein. The repertoire consists of more than 400,000 distinct CDR3 sequences, with roughly 15% occurring once and the leading ten covering approximately 11%. Time point indicated: newly diagnosed GD, antithyroid drugs for less than 3 months. The authors made the TCR library using RNA they extracted from PBMCs. The record originates from a study of regulatory T cells in long-lasting Graves disease. Whole-study results and caveats: Persistent patients shared under 3,000 public clonotypes among themselves. Newly diagnosed patients shared fewer, at roughly 900.

The germline CDR1 and CDR2 sequences are KGHSH and LQKENI. Trimming stripped 3 bases from V and 2 bases from J, with 11 bases between. The CDR3 consists of 14 residues. The data also belong to a second study, concerning T cells in Graves' hyperthyroidism and ophthalmopathy. As reported in that work: The study defined stable Graves' hyperthyroidism as no ophthalmopathy progression within 18 months. The HTBI primer set served for first-round RT-PCR of the TCR CDR3. Blood also carried most thyroid clonotypes expanded above 0.001.

This TCR was recovered from a woman younger than 45 with Graves disease. The input for sequencing was peripheral blood mononuclear cells (PBMCs), taken at new diagnosis, from a patient treated with antithyroid drugs. The V gene is TRBV18, the J gene TRBJ2-7, with D perhaps TRBD2 (5 bases). The chain's CDR3 is CASSPRRGTYEQYF. Written as DNA, the CDR3 is TGTGCCAGCTCACCTCGGAGAGGGACCTACGAGCAGTACTTC.